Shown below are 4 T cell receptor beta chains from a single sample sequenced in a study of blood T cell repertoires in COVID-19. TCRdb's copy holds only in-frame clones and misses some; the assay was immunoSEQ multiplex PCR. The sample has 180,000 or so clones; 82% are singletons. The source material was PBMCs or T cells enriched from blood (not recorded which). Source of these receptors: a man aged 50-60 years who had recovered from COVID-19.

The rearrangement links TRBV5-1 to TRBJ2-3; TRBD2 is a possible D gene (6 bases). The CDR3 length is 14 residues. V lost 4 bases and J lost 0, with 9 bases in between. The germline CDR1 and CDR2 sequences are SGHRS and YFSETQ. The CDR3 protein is CASSAGPSTDTQYF. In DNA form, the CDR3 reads TGCGCCAGCAGCGCGGGGCCCAGCACAGATACGCAGTATTTT.

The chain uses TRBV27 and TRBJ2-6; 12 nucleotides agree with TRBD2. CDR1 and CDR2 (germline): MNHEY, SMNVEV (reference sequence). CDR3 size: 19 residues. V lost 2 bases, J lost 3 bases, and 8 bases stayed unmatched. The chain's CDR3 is CASSLGLTSGSGGANVLTF. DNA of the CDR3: TGTGCCAGCAGTTTAGGGTTGACTAGCGGGAGTGGTGGGGCCAACGTCCTGACTTTC.

The CDR3 sequence is CASSPTSGGLRNTQYF. CDR3 bases: TGTGCCAGCAGCCCGACTAGCGGGGGACTTAGGAATACGCAGTATTTT. This chain uses TRBV7-2 with TRBJ2-3, with 12 positions matching TRBD2. The CDR3 is 16 residues long. Germline V CDR1 and CDR2: SGHTA, FQGNSA. J gave up 7 bases and V 5 bases, and 10 bases lay outside the gene matches.

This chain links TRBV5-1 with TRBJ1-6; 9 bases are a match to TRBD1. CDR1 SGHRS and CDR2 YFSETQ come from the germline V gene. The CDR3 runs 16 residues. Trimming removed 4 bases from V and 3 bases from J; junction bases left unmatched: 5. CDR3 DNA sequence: TGCGCCAGCAGCCGACAGGGGGAAGGCTATAATTCACCCCTCCACTTT. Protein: CASSRQGEGYNSPLHF.